The clone carrying this T cell receptor beta chain has at least ten counts. The sample originates from a study of metastatic and nonmetastatic thyroid tumors. At the level of the study: From malignant and benign thyroid patients, repertoires in blood and in tumor or nodule tissue were compared.

The CDR3 is made up of 12 amino acids. Germline values: CDR1 ENHRY, CDR2 SYGVKD. The germline V and J ends were trimmed by 2 bases and 3 bases, with 5 bases remaining between them. TCRdb re-called the PCR reads via MiXCR. The repertoire holds some 84,000 clones, with less than 10% as singletons. Thyroid surgery was performed in patients who had received no treatment beforehand. The TCR sequence derives from a female donor with papillary thyroid cancer or a benign thyroid nodule (not recorded which). Some clones in this sample may be carry-over from other donors' samples. The chain couples TRBV10-3 to TRBJ2-7; the D gene is possibly TRBD1 (5 bases). What was sequenced was blood. In nucleotides, the CDR3 is TGTGCCATCAGTGAGCAGGGCTACGAGCAGTACTTC. Amino acid sequence: CAISEQGYEQYF.